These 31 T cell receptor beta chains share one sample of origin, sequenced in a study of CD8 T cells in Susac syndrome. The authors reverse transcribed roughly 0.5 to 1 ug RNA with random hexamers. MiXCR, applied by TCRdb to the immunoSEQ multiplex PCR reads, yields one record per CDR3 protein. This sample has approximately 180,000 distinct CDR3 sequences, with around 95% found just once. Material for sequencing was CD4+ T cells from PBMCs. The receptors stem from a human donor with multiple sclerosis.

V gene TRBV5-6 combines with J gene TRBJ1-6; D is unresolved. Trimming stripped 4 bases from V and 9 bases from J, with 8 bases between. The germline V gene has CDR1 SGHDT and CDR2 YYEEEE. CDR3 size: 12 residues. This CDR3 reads CASSLSRSPLHF. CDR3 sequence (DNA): TGTGCCAGCAGCCTCAGCCGTTCACCCCTCCACTTT.

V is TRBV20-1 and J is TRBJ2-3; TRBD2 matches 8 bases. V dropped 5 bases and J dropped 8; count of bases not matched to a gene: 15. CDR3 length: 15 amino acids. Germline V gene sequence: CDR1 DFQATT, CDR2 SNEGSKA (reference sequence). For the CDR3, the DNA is TGCAGTGCTTCCTTGAGAGGGCTAGCGGGTGGTACGCAGTATTTT. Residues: CSASLRGLAGGTQYF.

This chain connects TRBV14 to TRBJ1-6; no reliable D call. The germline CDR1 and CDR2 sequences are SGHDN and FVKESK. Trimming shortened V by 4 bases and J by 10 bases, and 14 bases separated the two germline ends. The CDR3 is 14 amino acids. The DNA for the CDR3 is TGTGCCAGCAGCCCCCTAGGGCGGACGTCACCCCTCCACTTT. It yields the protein CASSPLGRTSPLHF.

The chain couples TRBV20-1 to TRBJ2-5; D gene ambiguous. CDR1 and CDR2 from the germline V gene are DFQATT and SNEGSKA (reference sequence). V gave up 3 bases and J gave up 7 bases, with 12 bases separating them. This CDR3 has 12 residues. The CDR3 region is CSASYGLGTQYF. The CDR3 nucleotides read TGCAGTGCTAGTTATGGCTTGGGGACCCAGTACTTC.

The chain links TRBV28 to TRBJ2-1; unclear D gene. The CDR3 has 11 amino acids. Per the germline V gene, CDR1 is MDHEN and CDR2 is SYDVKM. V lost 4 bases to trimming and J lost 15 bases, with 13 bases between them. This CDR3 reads CASSSPRSLFF. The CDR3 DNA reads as TGTGCCAGCAGTTCACCCCGGAGCCTGTTCTTC.

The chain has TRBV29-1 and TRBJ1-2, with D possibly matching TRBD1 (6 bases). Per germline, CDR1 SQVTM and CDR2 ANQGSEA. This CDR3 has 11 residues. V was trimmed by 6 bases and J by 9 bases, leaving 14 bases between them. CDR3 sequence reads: CSVEVTGRYTF. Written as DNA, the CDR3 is TGCAGCGTGGAGGTGACAGGTCGCTACACCTTC.

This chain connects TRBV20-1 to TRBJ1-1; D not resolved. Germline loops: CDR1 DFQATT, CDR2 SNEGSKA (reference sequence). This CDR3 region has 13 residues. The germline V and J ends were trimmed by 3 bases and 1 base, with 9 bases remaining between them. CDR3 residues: CSARGGPNTEAFF. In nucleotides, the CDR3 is TGCAGTGCTAGGGGCGGACCGAACACTGAAGCTTTCTTT.

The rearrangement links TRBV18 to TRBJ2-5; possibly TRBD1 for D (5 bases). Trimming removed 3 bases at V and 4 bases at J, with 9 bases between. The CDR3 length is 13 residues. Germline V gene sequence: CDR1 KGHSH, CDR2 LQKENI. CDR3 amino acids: CASSPRQGETQYF. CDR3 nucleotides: TGTGCCAGCTCACCGAGGCAGGGAGAGACCCAGTACTTC. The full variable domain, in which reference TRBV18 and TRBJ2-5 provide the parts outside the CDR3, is NAGVMQNPRHLVRRRGQEARLRCSPMKGHSHVYWYRQLPEEGLKFMVYLQKENIIDESGMPKERFSAEFPKEGPSILRIQQVVRGDSAAYFCASSPRQGETQYFGPGTRLLVL.

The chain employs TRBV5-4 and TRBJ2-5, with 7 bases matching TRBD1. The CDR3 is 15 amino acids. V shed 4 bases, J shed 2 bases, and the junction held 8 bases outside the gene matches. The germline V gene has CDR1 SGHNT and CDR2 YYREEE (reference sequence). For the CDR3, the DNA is TGTGCCAGCAGCCAAGGACAGGCAATACAAGAGACCCAGTACTTC. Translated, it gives CASSQGQAIQETQYF.

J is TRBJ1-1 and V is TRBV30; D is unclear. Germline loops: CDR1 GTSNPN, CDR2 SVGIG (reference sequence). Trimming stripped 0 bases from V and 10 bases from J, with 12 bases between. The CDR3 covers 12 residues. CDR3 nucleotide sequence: TGTGCCTGGAGTGTATATAGCCGTGGAGCTTTCTTT. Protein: CAWSVYSRGAFF.

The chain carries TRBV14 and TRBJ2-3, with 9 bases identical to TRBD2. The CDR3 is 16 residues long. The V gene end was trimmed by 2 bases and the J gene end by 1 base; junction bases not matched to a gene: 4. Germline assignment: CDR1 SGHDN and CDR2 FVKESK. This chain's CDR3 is CASSQRAGGGTDTQYF. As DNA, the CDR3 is TGTGCCAGCAGCCAAAGAGCGGGGGGCGGCACAGATACGCAGTATTTT.

The CDR3 nucleotides read TGTGCCAGCTCACCCGGGACATCCGAGACCCAGTACTTC. This encodes CASSPGTSETQYF. The chain is built from TRBV18 and TRBJ2-5; D may be TRBD1 (6 bases). The CDR3 is 13 amino acids. V lost 3 bases, J lost 5 bases, and 10 bases lay in between. Germline V gives CDR1 KGHSH, CDR2 LQKENI. The variable domain in full, with the rest retrieved from reference TRBV18 and TRBJ2-5, is NAGVMQNPRHLVRRRGQEARLRCSPMKGHSHVYWYRQLPEEGLKFMVYLQKENIIDESGMPKERFSAEFPKEGPSILRIQQVVRGDSAAYFCASSPGTSETQYFGPGTRLLVL.

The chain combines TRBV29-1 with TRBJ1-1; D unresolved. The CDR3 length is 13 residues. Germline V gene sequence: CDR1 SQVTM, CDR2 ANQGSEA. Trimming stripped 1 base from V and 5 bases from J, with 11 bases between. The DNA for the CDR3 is TGCAGCGTTGAAGTGAGGTCGGGAACTGAAGCTTTCTTT. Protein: CSVEVRSGTEAFF.

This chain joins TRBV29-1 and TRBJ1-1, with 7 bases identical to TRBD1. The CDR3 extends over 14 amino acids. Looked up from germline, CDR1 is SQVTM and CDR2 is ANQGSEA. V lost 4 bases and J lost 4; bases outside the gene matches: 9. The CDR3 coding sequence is TGCAGCGTTGGAGAGACAGGGTTTGGCACTGAAGCTTTCTTT. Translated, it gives CSVGETGFGTEAFF. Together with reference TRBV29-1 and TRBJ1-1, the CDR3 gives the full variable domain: SAVISQKPSRDICQRGTSLTIQCQVDSQVTMMFWYRQQPGQSLTLIATANQGSEATYESGFVIDKFPISRPNLTFSTLTVSNMSPEDSSIYLCSVGETGFGTEAFFGQGTRLTVV.

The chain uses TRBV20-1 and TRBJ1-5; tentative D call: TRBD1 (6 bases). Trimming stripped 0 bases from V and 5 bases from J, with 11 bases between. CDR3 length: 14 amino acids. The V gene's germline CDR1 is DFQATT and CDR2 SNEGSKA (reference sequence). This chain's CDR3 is CSARDGNRDQPQHF. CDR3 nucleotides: TGCAGTGCTAGAGATGGGAACAGGGATCAGCCCCAGCATTTT.

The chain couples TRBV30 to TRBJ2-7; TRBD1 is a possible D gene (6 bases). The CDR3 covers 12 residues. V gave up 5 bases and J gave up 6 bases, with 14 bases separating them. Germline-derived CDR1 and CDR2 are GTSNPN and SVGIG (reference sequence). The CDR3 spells CAWRSRGSEQYF. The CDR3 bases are TGTGCCTGGCGGTCCAGGGGATCCGAGCAGTACTTC.

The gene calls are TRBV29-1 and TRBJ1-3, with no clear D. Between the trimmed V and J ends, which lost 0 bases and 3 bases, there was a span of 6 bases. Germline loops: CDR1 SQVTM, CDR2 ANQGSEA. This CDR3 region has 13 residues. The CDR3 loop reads CSVEDVVGNTIYF. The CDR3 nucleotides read TGCAGCGTTGAAGATGTAGTTGGAAACACCATATATTTT.

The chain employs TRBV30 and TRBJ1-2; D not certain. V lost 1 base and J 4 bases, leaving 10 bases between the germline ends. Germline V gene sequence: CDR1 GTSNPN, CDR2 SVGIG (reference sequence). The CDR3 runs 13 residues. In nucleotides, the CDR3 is TGTGCCTGGAGTGCGGCACGGGCCTATGGCTACACCTTC. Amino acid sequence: CAWSAARAYGYTF.

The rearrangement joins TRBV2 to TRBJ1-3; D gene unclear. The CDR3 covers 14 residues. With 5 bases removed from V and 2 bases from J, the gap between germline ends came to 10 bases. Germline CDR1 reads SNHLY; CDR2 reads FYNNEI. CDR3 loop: CASSYLNAGNTIYF. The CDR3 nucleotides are TGTGCCAGCAGTTACCTCAACGCTGGAAACACCATATATTTT.

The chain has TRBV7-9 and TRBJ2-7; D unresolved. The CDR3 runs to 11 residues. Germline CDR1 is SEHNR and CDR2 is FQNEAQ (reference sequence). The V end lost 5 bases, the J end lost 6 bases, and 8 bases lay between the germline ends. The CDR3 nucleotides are TGTGCCAGCAGCGGCATGAGCGAGCAGTACTTC. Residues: CASSGMSEQYF.

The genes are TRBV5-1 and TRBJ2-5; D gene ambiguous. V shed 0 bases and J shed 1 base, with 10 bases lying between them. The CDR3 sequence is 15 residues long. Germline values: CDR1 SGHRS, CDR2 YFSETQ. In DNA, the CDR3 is TGCGCCAGCAGCTTGGTATCCCCTGGCCAAGAGACCCAGTACTTC. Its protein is CASSLVSPGQETQYF.

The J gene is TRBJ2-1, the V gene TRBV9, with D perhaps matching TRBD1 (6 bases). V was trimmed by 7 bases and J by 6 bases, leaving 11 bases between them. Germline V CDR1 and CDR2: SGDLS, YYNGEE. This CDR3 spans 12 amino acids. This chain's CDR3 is CASGRDINEQFF. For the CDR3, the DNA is TGTGCCAGCGGCCGGGACATCAATGAGCAGTTCTTC. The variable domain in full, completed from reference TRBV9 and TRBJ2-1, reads DSGVTQTPKHLITATGQRVTLRCSPRSGDLSVYWYQQSLDQGLQFLIQYYNGEERAKGNILERFSAQQFPDLHSELNLSSLELGDSALYFCASGRDINEQFFGPGTRLTVL.

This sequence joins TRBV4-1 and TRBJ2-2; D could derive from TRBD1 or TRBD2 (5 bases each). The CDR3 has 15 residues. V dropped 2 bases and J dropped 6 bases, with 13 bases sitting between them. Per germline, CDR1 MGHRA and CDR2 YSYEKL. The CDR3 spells CASSQSEGRPGELFF. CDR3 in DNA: TGCGCCAGCAGCCAAAGCGAGGGGCGGCCCGGGGAGCTGTTTTTT.

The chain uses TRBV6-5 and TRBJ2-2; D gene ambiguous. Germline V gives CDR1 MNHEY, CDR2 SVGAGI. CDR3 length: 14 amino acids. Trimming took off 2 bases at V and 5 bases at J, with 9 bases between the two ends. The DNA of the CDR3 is TGTGCCAGCAGTTACGGCTGGGGAACCGGGGAGCTGTTTTTT. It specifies CASSYGWGTGELFF.

The CDR3 is CASDSGHTDTQYF. The DNA for the CDR3 is TGTGCCAGCGATAGCGGGCACACAGATACGCAGTATTTT. The gene calls are TRBV6-2 or TRBV6-3 and TRBJ2-3; 7 bases map to TRBD2. Germline V CDR1 and CDR2: MNHEY, SVGEGT. The CDR3 length is 13 residues. The ends lost 8 bases at V and 2 bases at J; junction bases unmatched: 4.

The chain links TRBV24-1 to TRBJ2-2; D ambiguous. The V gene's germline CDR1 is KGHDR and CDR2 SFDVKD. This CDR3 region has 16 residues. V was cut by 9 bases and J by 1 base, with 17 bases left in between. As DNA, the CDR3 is TGTGCCACCCCCTGTATGATGGTGAAGAACACCGGGGAGCTGTTTTTT. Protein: CATPCMMVKNTGELFF.

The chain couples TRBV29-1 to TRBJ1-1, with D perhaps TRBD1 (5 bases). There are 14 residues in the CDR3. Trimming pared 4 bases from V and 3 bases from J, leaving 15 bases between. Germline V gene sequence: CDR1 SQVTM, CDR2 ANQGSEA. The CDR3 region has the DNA TGCAGCGTTGTGGTCACGGGGGTCGACACTGAAGCTTTCTTT. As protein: CSVVVTGVDTEAFF.

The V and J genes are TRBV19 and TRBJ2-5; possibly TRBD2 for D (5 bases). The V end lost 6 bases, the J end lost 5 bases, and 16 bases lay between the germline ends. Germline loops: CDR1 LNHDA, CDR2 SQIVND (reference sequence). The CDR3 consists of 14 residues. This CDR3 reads CASRDPTGSETQYF. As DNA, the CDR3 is TGTGCCAGTAGGGACCCTACGGGGAGTGAGACCCAGTACTTC. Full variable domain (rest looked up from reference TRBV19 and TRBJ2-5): DGGITQSPKYLFRKEGQNVTLSCEQNLNHDAMYWYRQDPGQGLRLIYYSQIVNDFQKGDIAEGYSVSREKKESFPLTVTSAQKNPTAFYLCASRDPTGSETQYFGPGTRLLVL.

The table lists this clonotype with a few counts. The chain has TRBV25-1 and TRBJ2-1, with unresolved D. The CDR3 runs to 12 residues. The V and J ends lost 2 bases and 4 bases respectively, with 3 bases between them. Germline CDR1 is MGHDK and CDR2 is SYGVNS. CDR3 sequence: CASSEGYNEQFF. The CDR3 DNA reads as TGTGCCAGCAGTGAAGGATACAATGAGCAGTTCTTC.

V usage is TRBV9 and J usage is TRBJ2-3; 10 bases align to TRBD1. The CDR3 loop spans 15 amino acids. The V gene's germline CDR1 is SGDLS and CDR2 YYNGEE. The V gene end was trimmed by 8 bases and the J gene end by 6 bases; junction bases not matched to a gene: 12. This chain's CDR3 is CASSTGGLPGDTQYF. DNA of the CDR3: TGTGCCAGTTCGACAGGGGGCCTACCGGGTGATACGCAGTATTTT.

This CDR3 reads CASSHRDGIINQPQHF. CDR3 coding DNA: TGCGCCAGCAGTCACCGGGACGGCATAATCAATCAGCCCCAGCATTTT. The gene calls are TRBV23-1 and TRBJ1-5; maybe TRBD1 (5 bases). TRBV23-1 belongs to the ORF category, with a function that is uncertain. V lost 3 bases and J lost 3, with 15 bases in between. The CDR3 covers 16 residues.